These T cell receptor beta chains were read from a single sample in a study of naive and memory T cell subsets. A single record per CDR3 protein comes from TCRdb applying MiXCR to the UMI-ligation and nested PCR reads. The profile covers over 4,500 distinct CDR3 sequences, with over 6% appearing a single time and more than 40% taken by the ten largest. Sample: effector memory CD8+ T cells from blood. The source of these receptors is a human donor in good health. Both conserved end residues are part of each CDR3. Each record gives: V gene, clone size, D gene, J gene, CDR3 protein, CDR3 DNA. D genes are given only for firm matches. Clone size is stated in some rows and not others, as once, few, many or a class when expanded.

V gene: TRBV29-1
clone size: -
D gene: TRBD1
J gene: TRBJ2-7
CDR3 protein: CSVEDQTGAYEQYF
CDR3 DNA: TGCAGCGTTGAAGATCAGACAGGGGCCTACGAGCAGTACTTC

V gene: TRBV6-4
clone size: medium-sized
D gene: -
J gene: TRBJ2-1
CDR3 protein: CASSHVPSAPNEQFF
CDR3 DNA: TGTGCCAGCAGTCATGTCCCTTCCGCGCCAAATGAGCAGTTCTTC

V gene: TRBV4-1
clone size: many
D gene: -
J gene: TRBJ2-6
CDR3 protein: CASSQGWTGANVLTF
CDR3 DNA: TGCGCCAGCAGCCAAGGGTGGACTGGGGCCAACGTCCTGACTTTC

V gene: TRBV6-6
clone size: many
D gene: TRBD1
J gene: TRBJ2-7
CDR3 protein: CASSYHYRGGTTYEQYF
CDR3 DNA: TGTGCCAGCAGTTACCATTACAGGGGTGGTACGACCTACGAGCAGTACTTC

V gene: TRBV7-8
clone size: many
D gene: TRBD2
J gene: TRBJ2-1
CDR3 protein: CASSLARLAGAYNEQFF
CDR3 DNA: TGTGCCAGCAGCTTAGCTCGACTAGCGGGAGCCTACAATGAGCAGTTCTTC

V gene: TRBV28
clone size: few
D gene: -
J gene: TRBJ2-1
CDR3 protein: CASSLVDEQFF
CDR3 DNA: TGTGCCAGCAGTTTGGTAGATGAGCAGTTCTTC

V gene: TRBV20-1
clone size: -
D gene: -
J gene: TRBJ2-5
CDR3 protein: CSARDGTDQETQYF
CDR3 DNA: TGCAGTGCTAGAGATGGAACAGACCAAGAGACCCAGTACTTC

V gene: TRBV7-8
clone size: -
D gene: -
J gene: TRBJ2-3
CDR3 protein: CASSFPGLQKTGTDTQYF
CDR3 DNA: TGTGCCAGCAGCTTCCCGGGACTCCAAAAGACTGGCACAGATACGCAGTATTTT

V gene: TRBV15
clone size: many
D gene: TRBD2
J gene: TRBJ2-3
CDR3 protein: CATSREAGGGGDTQYF
CDR3 DNA: TGTGCCACCAGCAGAGAAGCGGGAGGGGGAGGAGATACGCAGTATTTT

V gene: TRBV5-6
clone size: -
D gene: -
J gene: TRBJ2-4
CDR3 protein: CASSPGGGENIQYF
CDR3 DNA: TGTGCCAGCAGCCCGGGTGGGGGAGAAAACATTCAGTACTTC

V gene: TRBV12-3/TRBV12-4
clone size: few
D gene: -
J gene: TRBJ2-7
CDR3 protein: CASSCSSYEQYF
CDR3 DNA: TGTGCCAGCAGTTGTAGCTCCTACGAGCAGTACTTC

V gene: TRBV2
clone size: -
D gene: -
J gene: TRBJ2-1
CDR3 protein: CASISSYNEQFF
CDR3 DNA: TGTGCCAGCATTAGCTCCTACAATGAGCAGTTCTTC

V gene: TRBV29-1
clone size: few
D gene: -
J gene: TRBJ1-1
CDR3 protein: CSVGEEGTEAFF
CDR3 DNA: TGCAGCGTTGGGGAAGAGGGCACTGAAGCTTTCTTT

V gene: TRBV6-2/TRBV6-3
clone size: -
D gene: TRBD1
J gene: TRBJ2-5
CDR3 protein: CASSHGTGGYETQYF
CDR3 DNA: TGTGCCAGCAGCCATGGAACAGGGGGGTATGAGACCCAGTACTTC

V gene: TRBV28
clone size: many
D gene: TRBD1
J gene: TRBJ1-1
CDR3 protein: CASADRQGEAFF
CDR3 DNA: TGTGCCAGCGCCGATCGACAGGGTGAAGCTTTCTTT

V gene: TRBV6-4
clone size: -
D gene: TRBD2
J gene: TRBJ2-2
CDR3 protein: CASSVGLADTGELFF
CDR3 DNA: TGTGCCAGCAGTGTAGGACTAGCGGACACCGGGGAGCTGTTTTTT

V gene: TRBV20-1
clone size: many
D gene: -
J gene: TRBJ1-2
CDR3 protein: CSARVPGTAYGYTF
CDR3 DNA: TGCAGTGCTAGAGTACCCGGGACGGCTTATGGCTACACCTTC

V gene: TRBV12-3/TRBV12-4
clone size: many
D gene: TRBD1
J gene: TRBJ2-2
CDR3 protein: CASNYNRGTGELFF
CDR3 DNA: TGTGCCAGCAATTATAACAGGGGCACCGGGGAGCTGTTTTTT

V gene: TRBV6-4
clone size: many
D gene: TRBD1
J gene: TRBJ2-2
CDR3 protein: CASSGTGGENTGELFF
CDR3 DNA: TGTGCCAGCTCCGGGACAGGGGGTGAGAACACCGGGGAGCTGTTTTTT

V gene: TRBV7-2
clone size: few
D gene: TRBD2
J gene: TRBJ2-2
CDR3 protein: CASSRTSGGADAGELFF
CDR3 DNA: TGTGCCAGCAGCAGGACTAGCGGGGGGGCCGATGCCGGGGAGCTGTTTTTT

V gene: TRBV6-2/TRBV6-3
clone size: few
D gene: -
J gene: TRBJ2-2
CDR3 protein: CASKGGGTSTGELFF
CDR3 DNA: TGTGCCAGCAAGGGTGGAGGGACGAGTACCGGGGAGCTGTTTTTT

V gene: TRBV20-1
clone size: -
D gene: -
J gene: TRBJ1-2
CDR3 protein: CSALALDGYGYTF
CDR3 DNA: TGCAGTGCCCTAGCCTTGGACGGCTATGGCTACACCTTC

V gene: TRBV7-9
clone size: many
D gene: -
J gene: TRBJ1-5
CDR3 protein: CASSLAKASSNQPQHF
CDR3 DNA: TGTGCCAGCAGCTTAGCTAAGGCTTCGAGCAATCAGCCCCAGCATTTT

V gene: TRBV12-3/TRBV12-4
clone size: many
D gene: -
J gene: TRBJ2-1
CDR3 protein: CASSLARGGNEQFF
CDR3 DNA: TGTGCCAGCAGTTTAGCAAGAGGGGGGAATGAGCAGTTCTTC

V gene: TRBV12-3/TRBV12-4
clone size: -
D gene: -
J gene: TRBJ2-5
CDR3 protein: CASSAPEGETQYF
CDR3 DNA: TGTGCCAGCTCCGCGCCGGAGGGAGAGACCCAGTACTTC

V gene: TRBV14
clone size: many
D gene: -
J gene: TRBJ2-7
CDR3 protein: CASSQWTDYEQYF
CDR3 DNA: TGTGCCAGCAGCCAGTGGACCGACTACGAGCAGTACTTC

V gene: TRBV6-2/TRBV6-3
clone size: many
D gene: TRBD2
J gene: TRBJ2-5
CDR3 protein: CASRVGGGETQYF
CDR3 DNA: TGTGCCAGCAGAGTTGGGGGGGGGGAGACCCAGTACTTC

V gene: TRBV2
clone size: many
D gene: -
J gene: TRBJ1-2
CDR3 protein: CASSELESDGYTF
CDR3 DNA: TGTGCCAGCAGTGAGTTGGAGTCTGATGGCTACACCTTC

V gene: TRBV6-4
clone size: many
D gene: TRBD2
J gene: TRBJ2-3
CDR3 protein: CASSDSAGGSTDTQYF
CDR3 DNA: TGTGCCAGCAGTGACTCAGCGGGGGGTAGCACAGATACGCAGTATTTT

V gene: TRBV4-3
clone size: many
D gene: -
J gene: TRBJ1-1
CDR3 protein: CASSQEWGTEAFF
CDR3 DNA: TGCGCCAGCAGCCAAGAATGGGGGACTGAAGCTTTCTTT

V gene: TRBV4-2
clone size: many
D gene: TRBD2
J gene: TRBJ2-1
CDR3 protein: CASSQEGSGRRWNEQFF
CDR3 DNA: TGTGCCAGCAGCCAAGAGGGTAGCGGGAGGAGGTGGAATGAGCAGTTCTTC

V gene: TRBV20-1
clone size: -
D gene: -
J gene: TRBJ2-1
CDR3 protein: CSARWRADNEQFF
CDR3 DNA: TGCAGTGCTAGGTGGCGAGCGGACAATGAGCAGTTCTTC

V gene: TRBV7-9
clone size: many
D gene: TRBD2
J gene: TRBJ2-3
CDR3 protein: CASSPRGGEADTQYF
CDR3 DNA: TGTGCCAGCAGCCCCCGCGGGGGGGAGGCAGATACGCAGTATTTT

V gene: TRBV5-5
clone size: few
D gene: TRBD1
J gene: TRBJ2-7
CDR3 protein: CASSLGTGTYEQYF
CDR3 DNA: TGTGCCAGCAGCCTTGGGACAGGGACCTACGAGCAGTACTTC

V gene: TRBV4-3
clone size: few
D gene: -
J gene: TRBJ2-5
CDR3 protein: CASSQENVPGQETQYF
CDR3 DNA: TGCGCCAGCAGCCAAGAGAACGTGCCAGGCCAAGAGACCCAGTACTTC

V gene: TRBV6-1
clone size: few
D gene: -
J gene: TRBJ2-5
CDR3 protein: CASSEVPGSQETQYF
CDR3 DNA: TGTGCCAGCAGTGAAGTACCGGGCAGCCAAGAGACCCAGTACTTC

V gene: TRBV4-2
clone size: few
D gene: TRBD2
J gene: TRBJ2-1
CDR3 protein: CASSQDYTAGASYNEQFF
CDR3 DNA: TGTGCCAGCAGCCAAGATTATACCGCGGGAGCCTCCTACAATGAGCAGTTCTTC

V gene: TRBV4-2
clone size: many
D gene: -
J gene: TRBJ1-6
CDR3 protein: CASSQDQTNSPLHF
CDR3 DNA: TGTGCCAGCAGCCAAGATCAGACGAATTCACCCCTCCACTTT

V gene: TRBV6-4
clone size: few
D gene: TRBD2
J gene: TRBJ2-3
CDR3 protein: CASSESGGRGTDTQYF
CDR3 DNA: TGTGCCAGCAGTGAATCGGGGGGAAGGGGCACAGATACGCAGTATTTT

V gene: TRBV27
clone size: few
D gene: -
J gene: TRBJ2-1
CDR3 protein: CASRTDRGAGEQFF
CDR3 DNA: TGTGCCAGCAGGACCGACCGTGGGGCAGGGGAGCAGTTCTTC

V gene: TRBV5-1
clone size: many
D gene: TRBD2
J gene: TRBJ2-5
CDR3 protein: CASSTRTSGVGETQYF
CDR3 DNA: TGCGCCAGCAGCACGCGGACTAGCGGGGTTGGAGAGACCCAGTACTTC

V gene: TRBV15
clone size: few
D gene: -
J gene: TRBJ2-3
CDR3 protein: CATSRATDGTDTQYF
CDR3 DNA: TGTGCCACCAGCAGAGCGACTGACGGCACAGATACGCAGTATTTT

V gene: TRBV6-2/TRBV6-3
clone size: many
D gene: -
J gene: TRBJ1-5
CDR3 protein: CASSYEDGSNQPQHF
CDR3 DNA: TGTGCCAGCAGTTATGAGGACGGGAGCAATCAGCCCCAGCATTTT

V gene: TRBV20-1
clone size: -
D gene: -
J gene: TRBJ1-6
CDR3 protein: CSARDLGGNSPLHF
CDR3 DNA: TGCAGTGCTAGAGATCTGGGAGGTAATTCACCCCTCCACTTT

V gene: TRBV4-2
clone size: few
D gene: -
J gene: TRBJ2-1
CDR3 protein: CASSQEAAGRTDYNEQFF
CDR3 DNA: TGTGCCAGCAGCCAAGAGGCGGCTGGAAGAACTGATTACAATGAGCAGTTCTTC

V gene: TRBV29-1
clone size: many
D gene: TRBD1
J gene: TRBJ2-1
CDR3 protein: CSGGDRGLYNEQFF
CDR3 DNA: TGCAGCGGTGGGGACAGGGGGCTTTACAATGAGCAGTTCTTC

V gene: TRBV12-5
clone size: medium-sized
D gene: -
J gene: TRBJ2-7
CDR3 protein: CASGNHPSQAARRRGPSYEQYF
CDR3 DNA: TGTGCTAGTGGTAACCACCCCTCACAGGCGGCACGCCGCCGGGGGCCCTCCTACGAGCAGTACTTC

V gene: TRBV20-1
clone size: -
D gene: TRBD2
J gene: TRBJ2-5
CDR3 protein: CSATGGARIFLETQYF
CDR3 DNA: TGCAGTGCTACCGGGGGGGCAAGGATATTTTTAGAGACCCAGTACTTC

V gene: TRBV20-1
clone size: many
D gene: TRBD1
J gene: TRBJ1-6
CDR3 protein: CSAPPGTEQSPLHF
CDR3 DNA: TGCAGTGCTCCCCCCGGGACAGAGCAATCACCCCTCCACTTT

V gene: TRBV6-2/TRBV6-3
clone size: -
D gene: -
J gene: TRBJ2-3
CDR3 protein: CASSYRESTDTQYF
CDR3 DNA: TGTGCCAGCAGTTACCGGGAGAGCACAGATACGCAGTATTTT

V gene: TRBV15
clone size: -
D gene: -
J gene: TRBJ2-7
CDR3 protein: CATSRDSSGGYEQYF
CDR3 DNA: TGTGCCACCAGCAGAGATAGTTCAGGCGGGTACGAGCAGTACTTC

V gene: TRBV6-2/TRBV6-3
clone size: few
D gene: -
J gene: TRBJ2-1
CDR3 protein: CASSADNSYNEQFF
CDR3 DNA: TGTGCCAGCAGTGCAGACAACTCCTACAATGAGCAGTTCTTC

V gene: TRBV4-3
clone size: many
D gene: -
J gene: TRBJ2-2
CDR3 protein: CASSQAGNTGELFF
CDR3 DNA: TGCGCCAGCAGCCAAGCCGGGAACACCGGGGAGCTGTTTTTT

V gene: TRBV12-3/TRBV12-4
clone size: -
D gene: TRBD2
J gene: TRBJ2-1
CDR3 protein: CASRTSGNEQFF
CDR3 DNA: TGTGCCAGCAGAACTAGCGGCAATGAGCAGTTCTTC

V gene: TRBV6-5
clone size: medium-sized
D gene: -
J gene: TRBJ2-6
CDR3 protein: CASSYSIDSGANVLTF
CDR3 DNA: TGTGCCAGCAGTTATTCGATAGATTCTGGGGCCAACGTCCTGACTTTC

V gene: TRBV6-2/TRBV6-3
clone size: -
D gene: TRBD2
J gene: TRBJ2-1
CDR3 protein: CASSAGLAGSNEQFF
CDR3 DNA: TGTGCCAGCTCGGCGGGGCTAGCGGGATCCAATGAGCAGTTCTTC

V gene: TRBV7-8
clone size: many
D gene: -
J gene: TRBJ2-2
CDR3 protein: CASSFLQGPTGELFF
CDR3 DNA: TGTGCCAGCAGCTTCCTACAGGGCCCCACCGGGGAGCTGTTTTTT

V gene: TRBV7-9
clone size: few
D gene: -
J gene: TRBJ2-3
CDR3 protein: CASSSGTGETDTQYF
CDR3 DNA: TGTGCCAGCAGCTCCGGGACTGGGGAGACAGATACGCAGTATTTT

V gene: TRBV4-3
clone size: -
D gene: -
J gene: TRBJ1-3
CDR3 protein: CASSQPFSNTIYF
CDR3 DNA: TGCGCCAGCAGCCAGCCGTTTTCGAACACCATATATTTT

V gene: TRBV4-3
clone size: many
D gene: -
J gene: TRBJ1-2
CDR3 protein: CASSQEVMGSGLYGYTF
CDR3 DNA: TGCGCCAGCAGCCAAGAGGTAATGGGCAGTGGCCTCTATGGCTACACCTTC